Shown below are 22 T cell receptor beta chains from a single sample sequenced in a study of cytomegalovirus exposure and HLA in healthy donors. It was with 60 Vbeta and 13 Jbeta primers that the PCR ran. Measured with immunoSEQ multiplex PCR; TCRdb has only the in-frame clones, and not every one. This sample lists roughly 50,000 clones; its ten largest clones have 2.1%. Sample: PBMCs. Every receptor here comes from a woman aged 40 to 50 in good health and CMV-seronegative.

CDR3 sequence: CASSMGQGGTEAFF. Here the CDR3 DNA reads TGTGCCAGTAGTATGGGACAGGGGGGCACTGAAGCTTTCTTT. The V and J genes are TRBV19 and TRBJ1-1; 11 positions agree with TRBD1. CDR3 size: 14 residues. CDR1 and CDR2 (germline): LNHDA, SQIVND (reference sequence). The J segment lost 4 bases and the V segment lost 3 bases, leaving 1 base of the junction unmatched.

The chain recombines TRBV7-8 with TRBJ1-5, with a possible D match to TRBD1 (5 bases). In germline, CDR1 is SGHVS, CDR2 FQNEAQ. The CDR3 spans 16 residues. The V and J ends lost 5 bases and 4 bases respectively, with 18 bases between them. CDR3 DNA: TGTGCCAGCAGCGAAGGGACTCTACGCCGAAATCAGCCCCAGCATTTT. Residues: CASSEGTLRRNQPQHF.

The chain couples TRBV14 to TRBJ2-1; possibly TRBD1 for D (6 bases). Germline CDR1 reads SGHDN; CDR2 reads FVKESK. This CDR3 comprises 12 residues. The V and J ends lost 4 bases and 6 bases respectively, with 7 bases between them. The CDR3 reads CASSPQGNEQFF. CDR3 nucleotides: TGTGCCAGCAGCCCACAGGGCAATGAGCAGTTCTTC.

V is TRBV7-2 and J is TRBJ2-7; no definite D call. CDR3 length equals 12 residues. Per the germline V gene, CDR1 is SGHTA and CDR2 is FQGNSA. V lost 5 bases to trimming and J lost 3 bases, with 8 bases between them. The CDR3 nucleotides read TGTGCCAGCAGCCGTGACAACTACGAGCAGTACTTC. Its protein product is CASSRDNYEQYF. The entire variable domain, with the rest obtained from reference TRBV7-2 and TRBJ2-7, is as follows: GAGVSQSPSNKVTEKGKDVELRCDPISGHTALYWYRQSLGQGLEFLIYFQGNSAPDKSGLPSDRFSAERTGGSVSTLTIQRTQQEDSAVYLCASSRDNYEQYFGPGTRLTVT.

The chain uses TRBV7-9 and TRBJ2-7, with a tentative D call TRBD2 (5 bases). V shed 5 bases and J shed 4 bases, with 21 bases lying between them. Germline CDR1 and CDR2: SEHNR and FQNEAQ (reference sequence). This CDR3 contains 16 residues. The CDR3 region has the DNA TGTGCCAGCAGCCGGGGTGGGAGCCGGTCCGTATACGAGCAGTACTTC. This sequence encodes CASSRGGSRSVYEQYF.

CDR3 sequence: CASSLQANSPLHF. For the CDR3, the DNA is TGTGCCAGCAGCTTACAGGCTAATTCACCCCTCCACTTT. This sequence joins TRBV7-6 and TRBJ1-6; D unresolved. This CDR3 comprises 13 residues. Trimming left V 2 bases short and J 6 bases short, with 5 bases between. Germline loops: CDR1 SGHVS, CDR2 FNYEAQ.

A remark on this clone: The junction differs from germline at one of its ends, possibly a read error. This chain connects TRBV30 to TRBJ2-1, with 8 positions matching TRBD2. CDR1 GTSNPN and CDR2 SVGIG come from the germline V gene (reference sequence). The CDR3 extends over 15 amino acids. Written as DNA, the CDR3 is TGTGCCGGGAGTGTGTGGCGGGAGGTCGGCAATGAGCAGTTCTTC. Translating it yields CAGSVWREVGNEQFF.

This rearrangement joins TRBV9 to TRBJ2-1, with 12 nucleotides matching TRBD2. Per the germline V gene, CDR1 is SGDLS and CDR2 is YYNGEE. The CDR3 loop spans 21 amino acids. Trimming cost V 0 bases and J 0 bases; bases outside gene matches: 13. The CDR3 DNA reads TGTGCCAGCAGCGTAGCAATCCTTGCTAGCGGGGGGGCGAGCTCCTACAATGAGCAGTTCTTC. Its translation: CASSVAILASGGASSYNEQFF.

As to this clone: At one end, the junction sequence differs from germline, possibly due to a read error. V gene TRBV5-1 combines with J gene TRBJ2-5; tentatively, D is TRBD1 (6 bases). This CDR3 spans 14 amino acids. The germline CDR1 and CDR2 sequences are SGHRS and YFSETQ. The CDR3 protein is CASSLGQVQENQYF. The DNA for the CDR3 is TGCGCCAGCAGCTTGGGACAGGTCCAAGAGAACCAGTACTTC.

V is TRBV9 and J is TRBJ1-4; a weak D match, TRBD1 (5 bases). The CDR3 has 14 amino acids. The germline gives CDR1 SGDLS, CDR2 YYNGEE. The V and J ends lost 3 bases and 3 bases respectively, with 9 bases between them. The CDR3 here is CASSGREANEKLFF. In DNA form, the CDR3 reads TGTGCCAGCAGCGGCAGGGAGGCTAATGAAAAACTGTTTTTT.

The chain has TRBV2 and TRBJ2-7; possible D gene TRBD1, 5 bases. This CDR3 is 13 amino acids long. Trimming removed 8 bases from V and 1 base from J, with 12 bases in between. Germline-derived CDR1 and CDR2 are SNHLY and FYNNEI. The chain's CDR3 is CASLIAGSYEQYF. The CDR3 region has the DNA TGTGCCAGCTTAATAGCAGGGTCCTACGAGCAGTACTTC.

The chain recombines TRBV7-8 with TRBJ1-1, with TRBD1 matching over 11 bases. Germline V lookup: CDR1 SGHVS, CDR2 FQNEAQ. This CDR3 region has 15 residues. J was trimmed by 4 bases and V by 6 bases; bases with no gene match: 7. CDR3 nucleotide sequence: TGTGCCAGCAGGTATACCGGGACAGGGGGCACTGAAGCTTTCTTT. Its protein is CASRYTGTGGTEAFF.

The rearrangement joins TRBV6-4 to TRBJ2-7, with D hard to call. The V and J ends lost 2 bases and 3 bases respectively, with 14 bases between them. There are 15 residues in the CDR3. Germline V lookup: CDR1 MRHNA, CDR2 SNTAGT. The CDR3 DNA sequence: TGTGCCAGCAGTGACCCCCCCTGGGCGTACTACGAGCAGTACTTC. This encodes CASSDPPWAYYEQYF.

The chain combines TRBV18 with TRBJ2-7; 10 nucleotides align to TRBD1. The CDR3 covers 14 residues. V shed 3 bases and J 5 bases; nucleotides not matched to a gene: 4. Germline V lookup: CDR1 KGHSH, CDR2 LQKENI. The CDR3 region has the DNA TGTGCCAGCTCACCTCAGACAGGGGGCGACGAGCAGTACTTC. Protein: CASSPQTGGDEQYF.

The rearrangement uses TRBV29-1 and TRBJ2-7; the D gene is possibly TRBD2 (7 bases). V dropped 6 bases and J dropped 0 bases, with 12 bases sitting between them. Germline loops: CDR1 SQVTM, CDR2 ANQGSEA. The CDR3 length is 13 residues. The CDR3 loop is CSVRGGSSYEQYF. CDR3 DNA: TGCAGCGTGAGGGGGGGTAGCTCCTACGAGCAGTACTTC.

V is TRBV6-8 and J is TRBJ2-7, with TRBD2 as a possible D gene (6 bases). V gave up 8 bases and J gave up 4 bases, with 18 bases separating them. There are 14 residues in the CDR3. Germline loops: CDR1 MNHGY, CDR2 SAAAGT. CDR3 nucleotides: TGTGCCAGCGGGGTACGACGGGGACTTTACGAGCAGTACTTC. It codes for CASGVRRGLYEQYF.

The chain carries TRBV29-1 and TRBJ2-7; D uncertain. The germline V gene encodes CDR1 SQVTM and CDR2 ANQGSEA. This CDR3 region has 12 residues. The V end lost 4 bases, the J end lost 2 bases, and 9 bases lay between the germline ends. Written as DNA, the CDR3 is TGCAGCGTTGCCAGTTTCGCCTACGAGCAGTACTTC. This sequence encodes CSVASFAYEQYF.

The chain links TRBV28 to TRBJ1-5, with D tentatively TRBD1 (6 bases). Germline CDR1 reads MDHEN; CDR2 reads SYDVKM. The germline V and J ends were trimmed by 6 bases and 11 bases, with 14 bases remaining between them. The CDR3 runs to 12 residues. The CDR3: CASSEGVRSQHF. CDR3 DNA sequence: TGTGCCAGCAGCGAGGGGGTAAGGTCCCAGCATTTT.

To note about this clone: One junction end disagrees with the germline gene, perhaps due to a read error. This chain's CDR3 is CAWSVYREDFF. The CDR3 nucleotides are TGTGCCTGGAGTGTATACAGGGAAGATTTCTTT. The chain employs TRBV30 and TRBJ1-1; D possibly corresponds to TRBD1 (6 bases). CDR3 length: 11 residues. Germline CDR1 and CDR2: GTSNPN and SVGIG (reference sequence).

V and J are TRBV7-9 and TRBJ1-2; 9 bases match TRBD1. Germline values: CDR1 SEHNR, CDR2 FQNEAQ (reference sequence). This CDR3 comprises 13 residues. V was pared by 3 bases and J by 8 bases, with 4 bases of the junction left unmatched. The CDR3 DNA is TGTGCCAGCAGCTTGGTAGGACAGGGGGGCTACACCTTC. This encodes CASSLVGQGGYTF.

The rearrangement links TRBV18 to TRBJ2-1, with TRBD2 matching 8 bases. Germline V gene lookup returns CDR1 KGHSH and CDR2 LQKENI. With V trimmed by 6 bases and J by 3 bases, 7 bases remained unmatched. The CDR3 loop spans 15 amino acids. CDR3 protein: CASSFSGGVYNEQFF. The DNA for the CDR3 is TGTGCCAGCTCTTTCAGCGGGGGCGTCTACAATGAGCAGTTCTTC.

DNA for the CDR3: TGCAGCGTTGGACAGGGGGACTATGGCTACACCTTC. Translated: CSVGQGDYGYTF. The chain recombines TRBV29-1 with TRBJ1-2; 9 bases align to TRBD1. The V gene end was trimmed by 4 bases and the J gene end by 3 bases; junction bases not matched to a gene: 0. Germline V gene data show CDR1 as SQVTM and CDR2 as ANQGSEA. This CDR3 is 12 amino acids long.